These 18 T cell receptor beta chains were sequenced from one sample in a study of blood T cell repertoires in COVID-19 (dated by TCRdb to about 2020). Library creation used the immunoSEQ multiplex PCR assay. Not all clones reach the TCRdb copy of this immuneACCESS table, which keeps in-frame sequences only. Checked studies attribute under half of the gap to unresolved V genes and leave the rest unexplained. The sample table contains almost 100,000 clones; only one count was recorded for approximately 89% of them. The ten top clones hold 10% of the sample. The sequenced sample was peripheral blood. The receptors stem from a man in his fifties with acute or convalescent COVID-19.

The chain combines TRBV5-1 with TRBJ2-5, with a possible D match to TRBD1 (6 bases). This CDR3 region has 21 residues. V shed 0 bases and J shed 2 bases, with 29 bases lying between them. CDR1 is SGHRS, CDR2 YFSETQ, per germline. The chain's CDR3 is CASSLALALNPGTRTQETQYF. CDR3 DNA: TGCGCCAGCAGCTTGGCCCTGGCCTTGAATCCCGGGACAAGGACACAAGAGACCCAGTACTTC.

The chain links TRBV3-1 (or the pseudogene TRBV3-2) to TRBJ1-4; D gene ambiguous. Trimming pared 3 bases from V and 5 bases from J, leaving 13 bases between. The V gene's germline CDR1 is LGHDT and CDR2 YNNKEL (reference sequence). CDR3 length: 15 residues. The CDR3 sequence: CASSHGLLKNEKLFF. The CDR3 DNA follows: TGTGCCAGCAGCCATGGACTCCTAAAGAATGAAAAACTGTTTTTT.

The chain uses TRBV29-1 and TRBJ2-4; D may be TRBD1 (6 bases). CDR1 is SQVTM and CDR2 is ANQGSEA in the germline V gene. CDR3 size: 13 residues. Trimming removed 2 bases at V and 8 bases at J, with 13 bases between. The CDR3 nucleotides read TGCAGCGTTGAAAGATCCCCAGGGGACATTCAGTACTTC. This encodes CSVERSPGDIQYF.

This sequence joins TRBV18 and TRBJ2-1, with 9 nucleotides matching TRBD2. From germline, CDR1 is KGHSH and CDR2 LQKENI. The CDR3 sequence is 15 residues long. Trimming removed 2 bases from V and 9 bases from J; junction bases left unmatched: 8. The CDR3 is CASSPAASGNFEQFF. The CDR3 bases are TGTGCCAGCTCACCAGCGGCTAGCGGGAACTTTGAGCAGTTCTTC.

The rearrangement links TRBV27 to TRBJ2-5, with 9 bases identical to TRBD1. This CDR3 is 15 amino acids long. V lost 3 bases and J lost 5; bases outside the gene matches: 7. The V gene's germline CDR1 is MNHEY and CDR2 SMNVEV (reference sequence). In DNA, the CDR3 is TGTGCCAGCAGTTTTGGGACAGGGTTTGACGAGACCCAGTACTTC. This sequence encodes CASSFGTGFDETQYF.

V and J are TRBV7-9 and TRBJ2-1; 10 bases align to TRBD2. Germline V gives CDR1 SEHNR, CDR2 FQNEAQ (reference sequence). The CDR3 is made up of 16 amino acids. J gave up 8 bases and V 3 bases, and 10 bases lay outside the gene matches. The CDR3 sequence is CASSFSRLAGADEQFF. The CDR3 bases are TGTGCCAGCAGCTTTTCGCGGCTAGCGGGAGCCGATGAGCAGTTCTTC. The full variable domain, in which reference TRBV7-9 and TRBJ2-1 provide the parts outside the CDR3, is DTGVSQNPRHKITKRGQNVTFRCDPISEHNRLYWYRQTLGQGPEFLTYFQNEAQLEKSRLLSDRFSAERPKGSFSTLEIQRTEQGDSAMYLCASSFSRLAGADEQFFGPGTRLTVL.

The chain employs TRBV19 and TRBJ1-2, with 7 bases aligning to TRBD1. The CDR3 consists of 15 residues. Trimming cost V 6 bases and J 8 bases; bases outside gene matches: 15. Germline loops: CDR1 LNHDA, CDR2 SQIVND (reference sequence). The CDR3 DNA is TGTGCCAGTAGCAAAAGGGGGCCGATCCGGGAAGGCTACACCTTC. Its translation is CASSKRGPIREGYTF. Full variable domain (remainder filled in from reference TRBV19 and TRBJ1-2): DGGITQSPKYLFRKEGQNVTLSCEQNLNHDAMYWYRQDPGQGLRLIYYSQIVNDFQKGDIAEGYSVSREKKESFPLTVTSAQKNPTAFYLCASSKRGPIREGYTFGSGTRLTVV.

The V gene is TRBV6-5, the J gene TRBJ2-7; 12 nucleotides line up with TRBD1. The V segment lost 6 bases and the J segment 3 bases; nucleotides outside the gene matches: 3. CDR1 MNHEY and CDR2 SVGAGI come from the germline V gene. CDR3 length equals 14 residues. CDR3 region: CASRGQGAIYEQYF. For the CDR3, the DNA is TGTGCCAGCAGGGGACAGGGGGCGATCTACGAGCAGTACTTC.

The rearrangement uses TRBV19 and TRBJ1-2; TRBD1 matches at 7 bases. Germline values: CDR1 LNHDA, CDR2 SQIVND (reference sequence). V gave up 6 bases and J gave up 8 bases; unmatched junction bases: 6. CDR3 size: 12 residues. CDR3 bases: TGTGCCAGTAGCCCGACAGGGTTCGGCTACACCTTC. Translated, it gives CASSPTGFGYTF.

The J gene is TRBJ2-1, the V gene TRBV6-5; 9 nucleotides match TRBD2. Per the germline V gene, CDR1 is MNHEY and CDR2 is SVGAGI. Germline trimming cut 6 bases from V and 3 bases from J; bases unmatched to any gene: 6. The CDR3 is made up of 15 amino acids. The CDR3 nucleotides are TGTGCCAGCAGCCCCGGGACTAGCAGCTACAATGAGCAGTTCTTC. Translation gives CASSPGTSSYNEQFF.

V usage is TRBV7-3 and J usage is TRBJ1-1, with 9 bases matching TRBD1. The V gene end was trimmed by 5 bases and the J gene end by 1 base; junction bases not matched to a gene: 5. The germline CDR1 and CDR2 sequences are SGHTA and FQGTGA. This CDR3 comprises 15 residues. For the CDR3, the DNA is TGTGCCAGCAGCCGACAGGGACAGGGGAACACTGAAGCTTTCTTT. Encoded protein: CASSRQGQGNTEAFF.

The V call is TRBV12-3 or TRBV12-4, the J call TRBJ1-2; a possible D gene is TRBD1 (6 bases). CDR3 size: 13 residues. V lost 5 bases to trimming and J lost 8 bases, with 15 bases between them. CDR3 protein: CASSPGQNGGYTF. The CDR3 DNA reads as TGTGCCAGCAGTCCAGGACAGAATGGCGGCTACACCTTC.

The CDR3 is CASSEPWTGTNEKLFF. The CDR3 nucleotides are TGTGCCAGTTCAGAACCGTGGACAGGAACTAATGAAAAACTGTTTTTT. This chain joins TRBV19 and TRBJ1-4; TRBD1 aligns across 7 bases. V dropped 8 bases and J dropped 1; count of bases not matched to a gene: 10. CDR1 is LNHDA, CDR2 SQIVND, per germline (reference sequence). This CDR3 has 16 residues.

The V call is TRBV6-5, the J call TRBJ1-1; a possible D gene is TRBD1 (6 bases). The V gene's germline CDR1 is MNHEY and CDR2 SVGAGI. The CDR3 loop spans 16 amino acids. V lost 0 bases, J lost 1 base, and 12 bases lay in between. CDR3 loop: CASSYSRGGANTEAFF. The DNA for the CDR3 is TGTGCCAGCAGTTACTCGAGAGGGGGGGCGAACACTGAAGCTTTCTTT.

In its sample, this clone was seen once. The rearrangement uses TRBV4-2 and TRBJ2-1, with 12 nucleotides matching TRBD2. V shed 2 bases and J 8 bases; nucleotides not matched to a gene: 4. The CDR3 runs to 15 residues. The germline V gene encodes CDR1 LGHNA and CDR2 YNFKEQ. The CDR3 sequence: CASSQRTSGMDEQFF. DNA for the CDR3: TGTGCCAGCAGCCAACGGACTAGCGGGATGGATGAGCAGTTCTTC.

The chain couples TRBV5-8 to TRBJ2-3; maybe TRBD1 (6 bases). CDR1 and CDR2 (germline): SGHTS, YDEGEE. Trimming took off 5 bases at V and 1 base at J, with 14 bases between the two ends. CDR3 length: 15 residues. Written as DNA, the CDR3 is TGTGCCAGCAGATTACAGGGATGGGGCACAGATACGCAGTATTTT. Translated, it gives CASRLQGWGTDTQYF.

The chain has TRBV7-3 and TRBJ2-3, with 9 bases fitting TRBD2. Germline CDR1 SGHTA, CDR2 FQGTGA. The junction had 3 bases not matched to a gene; V was cut back by 5 bases and J by 0 bases. The CDR3 is made up of 15 amino acids. This CDR3 is CASSGTSGSTDTQYF. CDR3 coding DNA: TGTGCCAGCAGCGGTACTAGCGGGAGCACAGATACGCAGTATTTT.

This clone was seen a handful of times. The chain combines TRBV11-2 with TRBJ2-7, with D maybe TRBD2 (6 bases). CDR1 is SGHAT, CDR2 FQNNGV, per germline. With 1 base removed from V and 6 bases from J, the gap between germline ends came to 10 bases. CDR3 size: 13 residues. The CDR3 region is CASSLGLEGEQYF. The CDR3 nucleotides are TGTGCCAGCAGCTTAGGACTAGAGGGCGAGCAGTACTTC.